The following is a T cell receptor (beta chain) sequence with its context. No antigen is known for it. This sample is drawn from a study of T cell repertoires in ileal Crohn's disease. Study background: Biopsies of the neoterminal ileum at postoperative colonoscopy form M6 samples. Study-level points and caveats: Endoscopic recurrence occurred in every patient whose clonality exceeded 26.8%.

Time point denoted: neoterminal ileum biopsy at postoperative endoscopy, about 6 months after surgery. This table comes from immunoSEQ multiplex PCR, and its TCRdb copy is limited to in-frame clones, with some not included. This repertoire shows about 62,000 clones, about 89% found once; its top ten account for over 2%. The sequenced sample was ileal tissue. This receptor was obtained from an adult with Crohn's disease.

The CDR3 protein is CASRPQRKGNNEQFF. In nucleotides, the CDR3 is TGTGCCAGCAGACCCCAAAGGAAGGGGAACAATGAGCAGTTCTTC. This chain joins TRBV28 and TRBJ2-1; TRBD1 might be the D (5 bases). Trimming took 6 bases from V and 5 from J, leaving 17 bases between them. Germline CDR1 and CDR2: MDHEN and SYDVKM. The CDR3 consists of 15 residues.